This record concerns one T cell receptor (beta chain) sequence. The protocol was immunoSEQ multiplex PCR, while the TCRdb copy is restricted to in-frame clones and leaves out a portion. Among roughly 250,000 clones listed, about 88% were seen once. This sample is part of a study of blood T cell repertoires in COVID-19. Study background: PBMCs, B-cell-depleted T cells, or T cells provided the cDNA or gDNA that made up the material.

The V gene lost 5 bases and the J gene lost 0 bases, with 14 bases spanning the gap. The germline CDR1 and CDR2 sequences are SNHLY and FYNNEI. The CDR3 has 16 amino acids. This sequence joins TRBV2 and TRBJ2-1; D call uncertain. The source material was PBMCs or T cells enriched from blood (not recorded which). The sequence was collected from a woman aged 45-59 years who had recovered from COVID-19. CDR3 residues: CASSPPFLSSYNEQFF. CDR3 in DNA: TGTGCCAGCAGTCCTCCCTTCCTTTCCTCCTACAATGAGCAGTTCTTC.